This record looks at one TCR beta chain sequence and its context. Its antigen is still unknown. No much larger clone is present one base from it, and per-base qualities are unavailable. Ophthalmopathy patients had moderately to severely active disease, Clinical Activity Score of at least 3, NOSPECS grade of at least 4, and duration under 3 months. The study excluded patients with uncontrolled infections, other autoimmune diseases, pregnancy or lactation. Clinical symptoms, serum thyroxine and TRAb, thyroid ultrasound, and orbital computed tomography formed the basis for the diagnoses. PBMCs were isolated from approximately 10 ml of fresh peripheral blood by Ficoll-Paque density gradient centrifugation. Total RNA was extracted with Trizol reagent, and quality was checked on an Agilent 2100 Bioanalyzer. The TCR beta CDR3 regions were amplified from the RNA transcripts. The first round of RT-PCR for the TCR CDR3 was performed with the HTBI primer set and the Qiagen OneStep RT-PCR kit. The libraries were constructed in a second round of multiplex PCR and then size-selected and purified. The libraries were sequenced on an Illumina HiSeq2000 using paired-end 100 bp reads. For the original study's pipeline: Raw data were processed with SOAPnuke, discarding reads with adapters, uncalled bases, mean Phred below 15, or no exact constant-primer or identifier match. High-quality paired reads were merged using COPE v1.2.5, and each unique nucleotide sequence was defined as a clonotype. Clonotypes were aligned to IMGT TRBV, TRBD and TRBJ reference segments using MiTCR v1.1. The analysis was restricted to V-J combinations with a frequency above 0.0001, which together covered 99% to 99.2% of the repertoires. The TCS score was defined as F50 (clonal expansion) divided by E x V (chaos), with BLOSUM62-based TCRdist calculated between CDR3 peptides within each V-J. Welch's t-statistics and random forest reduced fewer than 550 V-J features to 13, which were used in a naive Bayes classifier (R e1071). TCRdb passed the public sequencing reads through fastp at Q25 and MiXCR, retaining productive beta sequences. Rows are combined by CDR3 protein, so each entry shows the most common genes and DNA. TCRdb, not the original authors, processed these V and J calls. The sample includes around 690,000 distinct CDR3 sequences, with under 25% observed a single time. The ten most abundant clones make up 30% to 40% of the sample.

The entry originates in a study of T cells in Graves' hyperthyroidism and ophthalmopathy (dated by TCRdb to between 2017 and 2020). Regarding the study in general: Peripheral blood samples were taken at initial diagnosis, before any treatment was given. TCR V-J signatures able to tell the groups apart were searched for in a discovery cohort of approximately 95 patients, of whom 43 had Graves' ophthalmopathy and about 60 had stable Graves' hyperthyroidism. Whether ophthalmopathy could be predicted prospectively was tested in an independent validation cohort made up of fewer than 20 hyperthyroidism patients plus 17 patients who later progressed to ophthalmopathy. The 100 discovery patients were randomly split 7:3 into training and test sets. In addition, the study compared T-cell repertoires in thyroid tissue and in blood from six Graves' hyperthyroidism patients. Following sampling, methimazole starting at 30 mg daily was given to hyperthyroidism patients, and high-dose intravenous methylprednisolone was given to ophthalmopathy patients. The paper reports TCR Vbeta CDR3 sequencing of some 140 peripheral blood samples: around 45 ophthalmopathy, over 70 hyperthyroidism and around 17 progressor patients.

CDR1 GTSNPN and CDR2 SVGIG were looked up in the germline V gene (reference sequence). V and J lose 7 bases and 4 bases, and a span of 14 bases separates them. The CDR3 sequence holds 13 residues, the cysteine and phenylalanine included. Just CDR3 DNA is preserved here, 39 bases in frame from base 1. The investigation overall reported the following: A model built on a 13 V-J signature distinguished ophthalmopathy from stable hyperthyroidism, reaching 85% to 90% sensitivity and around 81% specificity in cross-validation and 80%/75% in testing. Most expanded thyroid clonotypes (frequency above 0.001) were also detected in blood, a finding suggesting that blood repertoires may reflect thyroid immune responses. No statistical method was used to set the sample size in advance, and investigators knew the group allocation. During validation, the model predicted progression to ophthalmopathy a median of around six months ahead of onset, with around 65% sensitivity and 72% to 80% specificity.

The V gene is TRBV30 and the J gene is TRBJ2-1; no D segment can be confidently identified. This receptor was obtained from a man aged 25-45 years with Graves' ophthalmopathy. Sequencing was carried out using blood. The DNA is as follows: TGTGCCTTTATGTGGGCGGTTTACAATGAGCAGTTCTTC. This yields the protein CAFMWAVYNEQFF.